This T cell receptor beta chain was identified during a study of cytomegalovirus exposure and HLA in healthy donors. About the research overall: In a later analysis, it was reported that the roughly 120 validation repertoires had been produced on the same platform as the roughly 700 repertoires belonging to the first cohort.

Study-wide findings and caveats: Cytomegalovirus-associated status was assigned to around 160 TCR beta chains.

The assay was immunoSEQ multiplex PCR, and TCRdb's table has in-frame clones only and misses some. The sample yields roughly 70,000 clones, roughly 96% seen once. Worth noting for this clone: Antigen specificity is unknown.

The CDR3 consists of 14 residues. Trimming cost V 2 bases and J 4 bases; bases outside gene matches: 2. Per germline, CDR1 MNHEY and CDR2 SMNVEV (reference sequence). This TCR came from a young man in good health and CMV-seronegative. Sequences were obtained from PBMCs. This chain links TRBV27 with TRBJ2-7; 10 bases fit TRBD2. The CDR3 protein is CASSLLAGEYEQYF. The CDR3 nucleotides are TGTGCCAGCAGTTTACTAGCGGGAGAATACGAGCAGTACTTC.